These 18 T cell receptor beta chains were sequenced from one sample in a study of T-cell memory formation after mild COVID-19. TCRdb called the 5' RACE reads again in MiXCR, with one record for every CDR3 protein. The data contain 290,000 or so distinct CDR3 sequences, less than 20% of them singletons. Sequencing input: PBMCs or a T cell subset sorted from them (not recorded which). The receptor source for this set is a man younger than 35 who had mild COVID-19 (a few samples of this study predate the infection). Cell type and time point are not known.

In this sample, this clonotype turned up a few times. The chain employs TRBV4-3 and TRBJ2-2; D unresolved. The CDR3 is 16 amino acids. V lost 1 base and J 0 bases, leaving 9 bases between the germline ends. Germline V gene lookup returns CDR1 LGHNA and CDR2 YSLEER. The chain's CDR3 is CASSQGQAANTGELFF. The CDR3 DNA is TGCGCCAGCAGCCAAGGTCAGGCCGCGAACACCGGGGAGCTGTTTTTT.

V usage is TRBV7-9 and J usage is TRBJ1-1; 8 nucleotides match TRBD1. Trimming removed 6 bases from V and 6 bases from J; junction bases left unmatched: 6. Per the germline V gene, CDR1 is SEHNR and CDR2 is FQNEAQ (reference sequence). This CDR3 is built from 13 residues. The CDR3 DNA follows: TGTGCCAGCAGTTCTCAGGGGGCTGCTGAAGCTTTCTTT. Amino acid sequence: CASSSQGAAEAFF.

This clonotype was detected a few times. The chain combines TRBV19 with TRBJ2-2; TRBD2 might be the D (5 bases). The CDR3 has 14 residues. Germline assignment: CDR1 LNHDA and CDR2 SQIVND (reference sequence). The V end was cut by 11 bases, the J end by 7 bases, with 20 bases between. The CDR3 here is CAVGVARVVGELFF. The CDR3 region has the DNA TGTGCCGTCGGGGTAGCTCGAGTTGTCGGGGAGCTGTTTTTT.

This clonotype has only a few counts. The chain carries TRBV6-2 or TRBV6-3 and TRBJ2-3; the D gene is possibly TRBD2 (5 bases). V shed 2 bases and J shed 6 bases, with 9 bases lying between them. CDR3 length equals 13 residues. CDR1 and CDR2 from the germline V gene are MNHEY and SVGEGT. The CDR3 spells CASSYMLADTQYF. Written as DNA, the CDR3 is TGTGCCAGCAGTTACATGCTAGCTGATACGCAGTATTTT.

This clonotype was counted many times. This chain links TRBV20-1 with TRBJ2-1; a weak D match, TRBD2 (6 bases). Trimming took 8 bases from V and 3 from J, leaving 11 bases between them. This CDR3 spans 12 amino acids. Germline lookup yields CDR1 DFQATT and CDR2 SNEGSKA (reference sequence). DNA of the CDR3: TGCAGTACCCGGGGACTCTACAATGAGCAGTTCTTC. Amino acid sequence: CSTRGLYNEQFF.

This clonotype was counted a few times. This chain joins TRBV6-6 and TRBJ1-5; D is ambiguous. The CDR3 is made up of 13 amino acids. Deletions cut 6 bases from V and 0 bases from J, with 6 bases between. Germline-derived CDR1 and CDR2 are MNHNY and SVGAGI (reference sequence). CDR3: CASRENSNQPQHF. The CDR3 DNA follows: TGTGCCAGCAGGGAGAATAGCAATCAGCCCCAGCATTTT.

The chain is built from TRBV10-3 and TRBJ2-3; the D call may be TRBD1 or TRBD2 (5 bases each). V was cut by 6 bases and J by 2 bases, with 6 bases left in between. The CDR3 has 12 residues. The germline V gene encodes CDR1 ENHRY and CDR2 SYGVKD. The CDR3 sequence: CAIRGPTDTQYF. As DNA, the CDR3 is TGTGCCATCAGGGGACCCACAGATACGCAGTATTTT.

The chain has TRBV27 and TRBJ2-5; 8 bases are a match to TRBD1. V shed 0 bases, J shed 6 bases, and the junction held 6 bases outside the gene matches. Germline loops: CDR1 MNHEY, CDR2 SMNVEV (reference sequence). The CDR3 is 15 residues long. CDR3 amino acids: CASSLSAGGWKTQYF. The CDR3 region has the DNA TGTGCCAGCAGTTTATCCGCAGGGGGCTGGAAGACCCAGTACTTC.

The chain carries TRBV4-2 and TRBJ2-3, with TRBD2 as a possible D gene (7 bases). This CDR3 contains 16 residues. Trimming stripped 2 bases from V and 4 bases from J, with 16 bases between. Germline CDR1 is LGHNA and CDR2 is YNFKEQ. The CDR3 DNA follows: TGTGCCAGCAGCCAAAGTGGGGGGGGCGGGGCAGATACGCAGTATTTT. It specifies CASSQSGGGGADTQYF.

A few counts support this clonotype. J is TRBJ2-1 and V is TRBV29-1; maybe TRBD2 (6 bases). V dropped 2 bases and J dropped 6 bases, with 11 bases sitting between them. Germline V gives CDR1 SQVTM, CDR2 ANQGSEA. This CDR3 comprises 13 residues. The CDR3 sequence: CSVEMWGVNEQFF. The DNA for the CDR3 is TGCAGCGTTGAAATGTGGGGGGTCAATGAGCAGTTCTTC.

There are many counts of this clonotype. This chain links TRBV5-1 with TRBJ2-1; a possible D gene is TRBD1 (6 bases). Trimming stripped 0 bases from V and 7 bases from J, with 14 bases between. Germline V gene lookup returns CDR1 SGHRS and CDR2 YFSETQ. The CDR3 consists of 15 residues. The CDR3 bases are TGCGCCAGCAGCTTGGGACAGGCAGCATGGAATGAGCAGTTCTTC. This sequence encodes CASSLGQAAWNEQFF.

In this sample, this clonotype turned up a few times. V gene TRBV24-1 combines with J gene TRBJ1-5; unclear D gene. The CDR3 runs 13 residues. The V gene's germline CDR1 is KGHDR and CDR2 SFDVKD. Deletions cut 3 bases from V and 4 bases from J, with 6 bases between. The CDR3 is CATSDGENQPQHF. The CDR3 DNA reads TGTGCCACCAGTGATGGGGAAAATCAGCCCCAGCATTTT.

CDR3 coding DNA: TGTGCCAGCAGCCCGGGGAGTAGTAACACTGAAGCTTTCTTT. As protein: CASSPGSSNTEAFF. The chain has TRBV7-9 and TRBJ1-1; the D is unclear. V lost 5 bases and J 2 bases, leaving 12 bases between the germline ends. The CDR3 is 14 amino acids. Looked up from germline, CDR1 is SEHNR and CDR2 is FQNEAQ (reference sequence).

This chain uses TRBV5-1 with TRBJ2-4; 9 bases match TRBD1. Germline CDR1 SGHRS, CDR2 YFSETQ. This CDR3 is 14 amino acids long. The V gene end was trimmed by 3 bases and the J gene end by 6 bases; junction bases not matched to a gene: 4. The DNA of the CDR3 is TGCGCCAGCAGCTCCGACAGGGGGGGAAACATTCAGTACTTC. Its protein product is CASSSDRGGNIQYF.

The chain combines TRBV9 with TRBJ2-7, with D possibly called TRBD1 or TRBD2 (6 bases each). Per germline, CDR1 SGDLS and CDR2 YYNGEE. The CDR3 covers 13 residues. V was trimmed by 8 bases and J by 3 bases, leaving 15 bases between them. Here the CDR3 DNA reads TGTGCCAGATCCGGGGGCCTTTTCTACGAGCAGTACGTC. It specifies CARSGGLFYEQYV.

The chain couples TRBV4-2 to TRBJ2-5, with TRBD2 identical over 9 bases. V lost 3 bases and J lost 4; bases outside the gene matches: 9. The CDR3 totals 16 residues. Germline values: CDR1 LGHNA, CDR2 YNFKEQ. As DNA, the CDR3 is TGTGCCAGCAGCCATGATTTAGCGGGGGTTGCAGAGACCCAGTACTTC. The encoded protein is CASSHDLAGVAETQYF.

The chain recombines TRBV20-1 with TRBJ2-1; 13 bases are shared with TRBD2. The CDR3 spans 14 residues. CDR1 and CDR2 (germline): DFQATT, SNEGSKA (reference sequence). Trimming removed 6 bases from V and 10 bases from J; junction bases left unmatched: 9. CDR3 DNA: TGCAGTGCGGGACGCGGACTAGCGGGGGTCGAGCAGTTCTTC. Translation: CSAGRGLAGVEQFF.

This clonotype was recorded a few times. The chain has TRBV20-1 and TRBJ2-1; TRBD2 is a possible D gene (7 bases). Trimming took off 3 bases at V and 7 bases at J, with 13 bases between the two ends. The CDR3 consists of 13 residues. The germline CDR1 and CDR2 sequences are DFQATT and SNEGSKA (reference sequence). The CDR3 DNA sequence: TGCAGTGCTAGCGGGGGGCATGGAAATGAGCAGTTCTTC. Translation: CSASGGHGNEQFF.